The sequence of this T cell receptor (beta chain) was determined in a study of identical twins. This clonotype appeared many times. MiXCR, applied by TCRdb to the 5' RACE reads, yields one record per CDR3 protein. The data show some 500,000 distinct CDR3 sequences, around 9.6% seen once. From germline, CDR1 is ENHRY and CDR2 SYGVKD. The CDR3 covers 14 residues. The ends lost 8 bases at V and 7 bases at J; junction bases unmatched: 6. This sample was shared with a second study, whose subject was yellow fever vaccine responses in identical twins.

V and J are TRBV10-3 and TRBJ2-1; 12 bases are a match to TRBD1. This sequence was found in a woman younger than 30 in good health. The sequenced sample was PBMCs. CDR3: CAIGGTGGSNEQFF. CDR3 coding DNA: TGTGCCATCGGCGGGACAGGGGGCTCTAATGAGCAGTTCTTC.